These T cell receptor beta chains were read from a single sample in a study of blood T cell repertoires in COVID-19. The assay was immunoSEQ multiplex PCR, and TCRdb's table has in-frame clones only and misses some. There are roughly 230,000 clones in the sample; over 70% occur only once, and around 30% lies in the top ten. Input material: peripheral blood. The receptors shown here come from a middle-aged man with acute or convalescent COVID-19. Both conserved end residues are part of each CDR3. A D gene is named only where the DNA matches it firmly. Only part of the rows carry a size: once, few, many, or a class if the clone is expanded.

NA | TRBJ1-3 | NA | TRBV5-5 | TGTGCCAGCAGCTTGCGAGGGTTTTCTGGAAACACCATATATTTT | CASSLRGFSGNTIYF
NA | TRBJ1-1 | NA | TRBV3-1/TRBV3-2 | TGTGCCAGCAGCCAAGTGGGGAGCACTGAAGCTTTCTTT | CASSQVGSTEAFF
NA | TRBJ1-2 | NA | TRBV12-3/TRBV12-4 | TGTGCCAGCAGCGAGAACTATGGCTACACCTTC | CASSENYGYTF
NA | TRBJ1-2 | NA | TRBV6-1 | TGTGCCAGCAGTGAGGCAGGGGCACAGGGCTACACCTTC | CASSEAGAQGYTF
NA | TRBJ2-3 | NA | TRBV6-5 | TGTGCCAGCACCCGGGAAGATACGCAGTATTTT | CASTREDTQYF
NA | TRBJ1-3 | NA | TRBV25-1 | TGTGCCAGCAGTGAATGGAGGGGACCTGGAAACACCATATATTTT | CASSEWRGPGNTIYF
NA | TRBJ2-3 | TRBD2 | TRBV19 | TGTGCCAGTAGGCCCTCCAGCGGGAGGGCCACAGGCACGCAGTATTTT | CASRPSSGRATGTQYF
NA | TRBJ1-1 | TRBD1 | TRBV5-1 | TGCGCCAGCAGCTCCGGACAGGGTGAAGCTTTCTTT | CASSSGQGEAFF
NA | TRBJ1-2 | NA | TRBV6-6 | TGTGCCAGCAGAAACAAGGCGGACTATGGCTACACCTTC | CASRNKADYGYTF
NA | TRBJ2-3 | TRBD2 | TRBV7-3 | TGTGCCAGCAGCCCTAGACTAGCGGGAGTCACAGATACGCAGTATTTT | CASSPRLAGVTDTQYF
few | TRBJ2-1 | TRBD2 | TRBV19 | TGTGCCAGTACCCCCCGGACTAGCGGGAGTCTAGCGGGCTACAATGAGCAGTTCTTC | CASTPRTSGSLAGYNEQFF
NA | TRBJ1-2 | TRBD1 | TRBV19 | TGTGCCAGTAGGGAGATGGGGACAGGAGTCCCTGGCTATGGCTACACCTTC | CASREMGTGVPGYGYTF
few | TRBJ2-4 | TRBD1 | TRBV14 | TGTGCCAGCAGCCGACCCGGGACAGGCAAAAACATTCAGTACTTC | CASSRPGTGKNIQYF
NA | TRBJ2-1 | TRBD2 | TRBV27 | TGTGCCAGCAGTCTACCGGGACTAGCGGGAGGGGGGACCTACAATGAGCAGTTCTTC | CASSLPGLAGGGTYNEQFF
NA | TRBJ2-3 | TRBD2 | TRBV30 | TGTGCCTGCTCCGGGACTAAGAGCTCAGATACGCAGTATTTT | CACSGTKSSDTQYF
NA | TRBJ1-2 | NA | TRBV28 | TGTGCCAGCAGTTCAGGGAACTATGGCTACACCTTC | CASSSGNYGYTF